This TCR beta chain was obtained from a study of early stage breast cancer tumors. Study context: Most invasive tumors, twelve of 16, were ER+/PR+/HER2-. Average read coverage per sample was approximately 9.1-fold.

Study-wide results and limits: In most of the 16 patients, blood comparison separated tumor from normal breast. Enriched TCRB sequences shared across patients were mostly commonly generated sequences.

On this clone: The antigen remains undetermined.

Repertoires were generated with immunoSEQ multiplex PCR, while TCRdb's copy carries only in-frame clones and drops some. Of roughly 30,000 clones listed, 74% are singletons. This clonotype was obtained from a person aged 30 to 40 with breast cancer. The sequencing input was breast tumor tissue.

CDR3 bases: TGTGCCAGCAGCCGCCCGACAGGACTTTCGAACACTGAAGCTTTCTTT. Translating it yields CASSRPTGLSNTEAFF. The chain uses TRBV7-9 and TRBJ1-1; possible D gene TRBD1, 6 bases. The CDR3 totals 16 residues. Looked up from germline, CDR1 is SEHNR and CDR2 is FQNEAQ (reference sequence). V dropped 5 bases and J dropped 1 base, with 17 bases sitting between them.